The clone carrying this TCR beta chain was counted a few times. Its antigen is not known. Germline V lookup: CDR1 ENHRY, CDR2 SYGVKD. Trimming at V came to 6 bases and at J to 7 bases, leaving 7 bases not matched to a gene. CDR3 length: 15 amino acids. TCRdb reprocessed the 5' RACE reads with MiXCR, giving one entry per CDR3 protein. The table includes some 1,700,000 distinct CDR3 sequences, 25% to 35% detected once. The data originate from a study of identical twins. General study results and limits: There was an excess of low generation probability in the out-of-frame alpha sequences that twins shared. In cord blood, abundant beta clonotypes had fewer insertions; memory showed no trend.

The material sequenced was cord blood. The sequence derives from a newborn girl in good health. This chain connects TRBV10-3 to TRBJ2-5, with 14 bases aligning to TRBD2. The CDR3 region has the DNA TGTGCCATCAGACCGGGACTAGCGGGAGTTACGACCCAGTACTTC. Translation gives CAIRPGLAGVTTQYF.